This T cell receptor (beta chain) was sequenced in a study of control samples from healthy donors and cancer patients (dated by TCRdb to the early 2020s). CDR1 SGHVS and CDR2 FQNEAQ are derived from the germline V gene. V loses 8 bases, J loses 4 bases, and the germline ends lie 9 bases apart. From cysteine to phenylalanine, the CDR3 is 11 amino acids long. Of all the DNA, just the CDR3 is kept, 33 bases in frame from base 1. Comments on this clone: Its antigen specificity is not known. Nothing much larger sits one base from this clone, and base qualities are not available.

The library was built by means of the immunoSEQ multiplex PCR assay. TCRdb provides this immuneACCESS table in a form limited to in-frame rearrangements. Some clones are lacking; in checked studies, under half of them reflect an unresolved V gene, and why the rest are absent is not known. Recorded for this sample are around 53,000 clones; 75% to 90% of them occurred a single time. Clones ranked in the top ten supply more than 13% of the sample. Sequencing input: PBMCs. This clonotype originated in a man in his 60s with head and neck cancer. The rearranged segments are TRBV7-8 and TRBJ2-7; TRBD2 is possibly the D segment (5 matching bases). The CDR3 loop reads CASSPGYEQYF. Read as DNA, the sequence is TGTGCCAGCTCCCCGGGGTACGAGCAGTACTTC.